These 21 T cell receptor beta chains were sequenced from one sample in a study of Ad26.COV2.S vaccination and SARS-CoV-2 variants. Regarding treatment: around 19 received Ad26.COV2.S at low or high dose, single or two shots; several received placebo; per-sample allocation not given. Samples were taken on day 63 after the first vaccine or placebo injection. Only in-frame clones appear in the TCRdb table, and some are missing; sequencing was by immunoSEQ multiplex PCR. In the table there are over 400,000 clones, 85% to 90% of which are singletons. Sequencing was performed on peripheral blood, taken in a trial of Ad26.COV2.S vaccine versus placebo. The receptors here all came from a person between 18 and 60 years old who received the Ad26.COV2.S COVID-19 vaccine or a placebo.

V is TRBV6-2 or TRBV6-3 and J is TRBJ2-5; 13 nucleotides align to TRBD2. The CDR3 consists of 19 residues. CDR1 is MNHEY and CDR2 is SVGEGT in the germline V gene. V dropped 0 bases and J dropped 5; count of bases not matched to a gene: 12. This chain's CDR3 is CASSYSLLAGGREMETQYF. The CDR3 nucleotides are TGTGCCAGCAGTTACTCCCTACTAGCGGGGGGGCGGGAAATGGAGACCCAGTACTTC.

This clone was found once. The chain couples TRBV3-1 (or the pseudogene TRBV3-2) to TRBJ2-7, with a weak D call TRBD1 (5 bases). V was pared by 1 base and J by 2 bases, with 12 bases between. CDR1 LGHDT and CDR2 YNNKEL come from the germline V gene (reference sequence). This CDR3 is 15 amino acids long. Here the CDR3 reads CASSQGIGAPYEQYV. The CDR3 DNA is TGTGCCAGCAGCCAAGGGATTGGGGCCCCCTACGAGCAGTACGTC.

The J gene is TRBJ1-1, the V gene TRBV6-2 or TRBV6-3; unclear D gene. V was pared by 4 bases and J by 10 bases, with 16 bases between. Germline V gives CDR1 MNHEY, CDR2 SVGEGT. The CDR3 is 13 residues long. CDR3 DNA sequence: TGTGCCAGCAGTTCCAGGAACCGGGCGGTAGCTTTCTTT. Translating it yields CASSSRNRAVAFF.

The gene calls are TRBV4-1 and TRBJ2-1; 8 nucleotides match TRBD2. In germline, CDR1 is MGHRA, CDR2 YSYEKL. The CDR3 is 17 amino acids. V shed 3 bases and J 0 bases; nucleotides not matched to a gene: 7. The CDR3, as DNA: TGCGCCAGCAGCCAGCACCGCGGGACTAGCTCCTACAATGAGCAGTTCTTC. It yields the protein CASSQHRGTSSYNEQFF.

CDR3 in DNA: TGTGCCAGCCTAACGGGGAACACTGAAGCTTTCTTT. This gives the protein CASLTGNTEAFF. The rearrangement links TRBV11-2 to TRBJ1-1; D gene ambiguous. The CDR3 covers 12 residues. Trimming shortened V by 8 bases and J by 1 base, and 8 bases separated the two germline ends. Germline-derived CDR1 and CDR2 are SGHAT and FQNNGV.

The rearrangement joins TRBV14 to TRBJ2-2, with TRBD1 as a possible D gene (6 bases). The CDR3 covers 16 residues. Trimming removed 4 bases from V and 3 bases from J, with 15 bases in between. The germline gives CDR1 SGHDN, CDR2 FVKESK. CDR3 sequence: CASSRSKGDYTGELFF. The CDR3 DNA reads as TGTGCCAGCAGCCGCTCGAAGGGGGATTACACCGGGGAGCTGTTTTTT. Based on the CDR3 plus reference TRBV14 and TRBJ2-2, the full variable domain is EAGVTQFPSHSVIEKGQTVTLRCDPISGHDNLYWYRRVMGKEIKFLLHFVKESKQDESGMPNNRFLAERTGGTYSTLKVQPAELEDSGVYFCASSRSKGDYTGELFFGEGSRLTVL.

This clone was recorded only once. This chain links TRBV7-2 with TRBJ2-5, with TRBD2 matching 7 bases. The germline V gene has CDR1 SGHTA and CDR2 FQGNSA. The CDR3 is made up of 14 amino acids. Losses at the gene ends were 3 bases for V and 4 bases for J; bases not matched to a gene: 5. The DNA for the CDR3 is TGTGCCAGCAGCTTCCAGCGGGGAGCAGAGACCCAGTACTTC. Its translation is CASSFQRGAETQYF.

The CDR3 sequence is CASSVTNRATEAFF. The CDR3 DNA sequence: TGTGCCAGCAGCGTAACGAACAGGGCCACTGAAGCTTTCTTT. The chain couples TRBV9 to TRBJ1-1, with D perhaps TRBD1 (6 bases). The germline gives CDR1 SGDLS, CDR2 YYNGEE. Trimming removed 1 base at V and 4 bases at J, with 11 bases between. This CDR3 is built from 14 residues.

V is TRBV5-6 and J is TRBJ2-5; 7 bases are a match to TRBD2. The CDR3 sequence is 16 residues long. CDR1 SGHDT and CDR2 YYEEEE come from the germline V gene. Losses at the gene ends were 1 base for V and 2 bases for J; bases not matched to a gene: 8. The CDR3 reads CASSLFHSGLQETQYF. As DNA, the CDR3 is TGTGCCAGCAGCTTGTTCCATAGCGGGCTTCAAGAGACCCAGTACTTC.

The chain is built from TRBV9 and TRBJ1-1; D gene ambiguous. V was shortened by 4 bases and J by 1 base, with 11 bases between the two germline ends. Germline loops: CDR1 SGDLS, CDR2 YYNGEE. The CDR3 is 14 amino acids. The CDR3 nucleotides are TGTGCCAGCAGCTATATGACGGGGAACACTGAAGCTTTCTTT. Protein product: CASSYMTGNTEAFF.

The chain has TRBV9 and TRBJ1-2; D is uncertain. Trimming took 3 bases from V and 4 from J, leaving 4 bases between them. The CDR3 is made up of 11 amino acids. Germline lookup yields CDR1 SGDLS and CDR2 YYNGEE. In DNA form, the CDR3 reads TGTGCCAGCAGCGAGGGCTATGGCTACACCTTC. As protein: CASSEGYGYTF.

V gene TRBV27 combines with J gene TRBJ2-1, with 11 bases matching TRBD1. Losses at the gene ends were 6 bases for V and 6 bases for J; bases not matched to a gene: 7. From germline, CDR1 is MNHEY and CDR2 SMNVEV (reference sequence). The CDR3 contains 15 residues. CDR3: CASRTYGTGGNEQFF. In DNA form, the CDR3 reads TGTGCCAGCAGAACCTACGGGACAGGGGGCAATGAGCAGTTCTTC.

Concerning this clone: A read error may account for a junction end that differs from germline. The chain is built from TRBV6-1 and TRBJ1-1; TRBD1 matches 8 bases. CDR1 and CDR2 from the germline V gene are MNHNS and SASEGT. The CDR3 is 14 residues long. The CDR3 nucleotides read TGTGCCAGCAGAGAAGGACAGGGTGTATCTGAAGCTTTCTTT. Protein sequence: CASREGQGVSEAFF.

This clone was observed once. V is TRBV3-1 (or the pseudogene TRBV3-2) and J is TRBJ2-7, with a tentative D call TRBD2 (6 bases). Germline V gives CDR1 LGHDT, CDR2 YNNKEL (reference sequence). Trimming pared 1 base from V and 6 bases from J, leaving 10 bases between. The CDR3 is 13 amino acids. The DNA for the CDR3 is TGTGCCAGCAGCCAAGGCCCAGCGGGCGAGCAGTACGTC. Amino acids: CASSQGPAGEQYV.

The V gene is TRBV19, the J gene TRBJ2-1, with D uncertain. Trimming removed 5 bases at V and 9 bases at J, with 17 bases between. Per the germline V gene, CDR1 is LNHDA and CDR2 is SQIVND (reference sequence). This CDR3 is 14 amino acids long. The CDR3 protein is CASSVARAYGEQFF. The CDR3 DNA reads as TGTGCCAGTAGTGTAGCTAGGGCTTACGGTGAGCAGTTCTTC.

This clone was detected once. This chain joins TRBV4-3 and TRBJ2-7; 8 bases fit TRBD2. V lost 4 bases, J lost 4 bases, and 15 bases stayed unmatched. Germline V gene data show CDR1 as LGHNA and CDR2 as YSLEER. This CDR3 is built from 17 residues. The CDR3 sequence is CASSRDTTAGDLYEQYF. CDR3 bases: TGCGCCAGCAGCCGAGACACGACAGCGGGAGATTTGTACGAGCAGTACTTC.

V is TRBV9 and J is TRBJ1-3, with D perhaps matching TRBD1 (5 bases). V was clipped by 3 bases and J by 0 bases, with 10 bases between them. There are 15 residues in the CDR3. Germline V gene data show CDR1 as SGDLS and CDR2 as YYNGEE. This chain's CDR3 is CASSGGTASGNTIYF. The CDR3 DNA reads TGTGCCAGCAGCGGCGGGACTGCCTCTGGAAACACCATATATTTT.

The count of this clone is one. CDR3 in DNA: TGTGCCTGGAGTGTAATGGCTCCCGGGGAGCTGTTTTTT. Its translation: CAWSVMAPGELFF. V usage is TRBV30 and J usage is TRBJ2-2, with unresolved D. Germline lookup yields CDR1 GTSNPN and CDR2 SVGIG (reference sequence). Between the trimmed V and J ends, which lost 0 bases and 6 bases, there was a span of 8 bases. The CDR3 loop spans 13 amino acids.

CDR3 coding DNA: TGTGCCAGCAGCTCGGTACAGGGGGCCGTTGGCTACACCTTC. This translates into CASSSVQGAVGYTF. The chain combines TRBV13 with TRBJ1-2; 9 bases map to TRBD1. V gave up 4 bases and J gave up 7 bases; unmatched junction bases: 7. The CDR3 consists of 14 residues. Germline V gene data show CDR1 as PRHDT and CDR2 as FYEKMQ (reference sequence).

J is TRBJ2-7 and V is TRBV5-6, with TRBD2 matching 15 bases. There are 17 residues in the CDR3. Germline trimming cut 4 bases from V and 0 bases from J; bases unmatched to any gene: 5. Germline V gene data show CDR1 as SGHDT and CDR2 as YYEEEE. The CDR3 here is CASSLGLAGGHSYEQYV. The CDR3 DNA is TGTGCCAGCAGCCTAGGACTAGCGGGAGGGCACTCCTACGAGCAGTACGTC.

The V and J genes are TRBV2 and TRBJ2-6; 10 nucleotides match TRBD1. Germline V gene sequence: CDR1 SNHLY, CDR2 FYNNEI. J lost 0 bases, V lost 6 bases, and 5 bases had no gene match. This CDR3 is built from 17 residues. The CDR3 DNA follows: TGTGCCAGCAGGCCGGGACAGGGGATCTCTGGGGCCAACGTCCTGACTTTC. Translation gives CASRPGQGISGANVLTF.